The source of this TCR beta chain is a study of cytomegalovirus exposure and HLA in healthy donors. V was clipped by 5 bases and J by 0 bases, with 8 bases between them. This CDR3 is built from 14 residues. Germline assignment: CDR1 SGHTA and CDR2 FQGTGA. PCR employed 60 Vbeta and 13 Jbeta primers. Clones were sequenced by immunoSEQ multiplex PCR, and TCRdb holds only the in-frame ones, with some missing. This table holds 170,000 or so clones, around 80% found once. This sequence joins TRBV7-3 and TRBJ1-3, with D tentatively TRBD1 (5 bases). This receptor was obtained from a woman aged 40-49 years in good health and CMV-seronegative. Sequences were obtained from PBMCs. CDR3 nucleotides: TGTGCCAGCAGCCCTGACAGCTCTGGAAACACCATATATTTT. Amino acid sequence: CASSPDSSGNTIYF.